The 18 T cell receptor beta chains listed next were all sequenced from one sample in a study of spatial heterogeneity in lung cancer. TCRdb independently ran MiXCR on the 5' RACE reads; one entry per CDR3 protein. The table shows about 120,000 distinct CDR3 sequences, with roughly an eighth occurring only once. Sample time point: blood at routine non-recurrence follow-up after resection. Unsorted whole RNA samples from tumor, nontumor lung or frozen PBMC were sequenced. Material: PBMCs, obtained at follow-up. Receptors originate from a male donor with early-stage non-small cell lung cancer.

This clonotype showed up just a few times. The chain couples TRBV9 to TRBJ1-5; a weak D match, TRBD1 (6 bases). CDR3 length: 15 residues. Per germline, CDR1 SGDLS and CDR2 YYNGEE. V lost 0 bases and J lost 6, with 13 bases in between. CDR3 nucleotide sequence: TGTGCCAGCAGCGTAGGTACAGGGAAGGGTCAGCCCCAGCATTTT. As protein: CASSVGTGKGQPQHF.

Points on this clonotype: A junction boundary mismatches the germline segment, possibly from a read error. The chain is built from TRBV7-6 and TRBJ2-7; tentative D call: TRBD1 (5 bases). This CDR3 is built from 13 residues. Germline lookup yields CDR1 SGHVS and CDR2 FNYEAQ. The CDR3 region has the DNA TGTGCCAGCAGTTTAGGGTCAGGGAACGAGCAGTACTTC. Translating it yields CASSLGSGNEQYF.

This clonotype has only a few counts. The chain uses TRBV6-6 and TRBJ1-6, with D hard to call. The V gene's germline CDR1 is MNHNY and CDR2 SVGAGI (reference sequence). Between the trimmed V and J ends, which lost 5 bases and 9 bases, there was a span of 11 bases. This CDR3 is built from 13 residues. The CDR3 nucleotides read TGTGCCAGCAGTCAAACCCGTCTTTCACCCCTCCACTTT. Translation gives CASSQTRLSPLHF.

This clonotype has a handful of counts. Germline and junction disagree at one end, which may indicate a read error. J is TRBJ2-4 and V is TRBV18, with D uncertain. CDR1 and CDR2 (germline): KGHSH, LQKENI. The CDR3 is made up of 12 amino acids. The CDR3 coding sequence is TGTGCCAGCTCACCCGACCAACGGATCCTTGCCTTC. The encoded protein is CASSPDQRILAF.

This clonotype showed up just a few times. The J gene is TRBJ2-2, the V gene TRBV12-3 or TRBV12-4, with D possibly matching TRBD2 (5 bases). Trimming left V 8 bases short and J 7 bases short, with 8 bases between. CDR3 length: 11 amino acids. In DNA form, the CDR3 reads TGTGCCAGCGGGCGGGTCGGGGAGCTGTTTTTT. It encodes CASGRVGELFF.

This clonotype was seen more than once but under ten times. The DNA for the CDR3 is TGTGCCAGCAGTTTACAGGGGGCTGCCTCCTACGAGCAGTACTTC. It codes for CASSLQGAASYEQYF. The rearrangement uses TRBV12-3 or TRBV12-4 and TRBJ2-7; TRBD1 matches 8 bases. CDR3 length: 15 amino acids. The V segment lost 2 bases and the J segment 0 bases; nucleotides outside the gene matches: 3.

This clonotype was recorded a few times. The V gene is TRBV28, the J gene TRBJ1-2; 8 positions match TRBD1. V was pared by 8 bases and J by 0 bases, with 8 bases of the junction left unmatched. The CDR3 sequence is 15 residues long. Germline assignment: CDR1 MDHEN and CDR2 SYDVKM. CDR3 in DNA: TGTGCCAGCTCGGGCGCAGGGGGCACTAACTATGGCTACACCTTC. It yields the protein CASSGAGGTNYGYTF.

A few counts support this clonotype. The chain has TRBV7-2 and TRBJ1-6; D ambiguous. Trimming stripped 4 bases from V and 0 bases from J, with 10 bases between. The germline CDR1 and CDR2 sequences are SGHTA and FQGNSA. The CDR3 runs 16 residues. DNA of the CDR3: TGTGCCAGCAGCTCCCACCTTAGCTCCTATAATTCACCCCTCCACTTT. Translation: CASSSHLSSYNSPLHF.

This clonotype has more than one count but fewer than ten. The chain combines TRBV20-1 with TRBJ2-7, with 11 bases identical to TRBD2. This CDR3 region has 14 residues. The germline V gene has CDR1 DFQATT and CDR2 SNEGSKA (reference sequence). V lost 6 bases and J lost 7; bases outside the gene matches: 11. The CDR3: CSAPPIAGGPEQYF. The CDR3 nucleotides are TGCAGTGCCCCCCCAATAGCGGGGGGGCCAGAGCAGTACTTC.

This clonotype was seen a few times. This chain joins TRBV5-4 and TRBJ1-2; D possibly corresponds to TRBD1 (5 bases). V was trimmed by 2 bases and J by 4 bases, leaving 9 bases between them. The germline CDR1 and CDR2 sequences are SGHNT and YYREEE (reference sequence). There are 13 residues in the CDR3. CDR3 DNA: TGTGCCAGCAGCTTCGCAGGGAGCTATGGCTACACCTTC. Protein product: CASSFAGSYGYTF.

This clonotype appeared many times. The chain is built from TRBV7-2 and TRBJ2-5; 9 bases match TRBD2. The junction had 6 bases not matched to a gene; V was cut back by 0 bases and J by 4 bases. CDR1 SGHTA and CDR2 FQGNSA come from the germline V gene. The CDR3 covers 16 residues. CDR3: CASSLAAGGIAETQYF. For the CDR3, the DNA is TGTGCCAGCAGCTTAGCGGCGGGGGGGATCGCAGAGACCCAGTACTTC. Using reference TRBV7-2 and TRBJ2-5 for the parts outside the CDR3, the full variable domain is GAGVSQSPSNKVTEKGKDVELRCDPISGHTALYWYRQSLGQGLEFLIYFQGNSAPDKSGLPSDRFSAERTGGSVSTLTIQRTQQEDSAVYLCASSLAAGGIAETQYFGPGTRLLVL.

The CDR3 DNA is TGTGCCAGCATCTTTAGGGGGGGCCTTGAGCAGTTCTTC. Translation gives CASIFRGGLEQFF. This chain joins TRBV12-3 or TRBV12-4 and TRBJ2-1; D might be TRBD2 (7 bases). V was clipped by 7 bases and J by 9 bases, with 16 bases between them. CDR3 size: 13 residues.

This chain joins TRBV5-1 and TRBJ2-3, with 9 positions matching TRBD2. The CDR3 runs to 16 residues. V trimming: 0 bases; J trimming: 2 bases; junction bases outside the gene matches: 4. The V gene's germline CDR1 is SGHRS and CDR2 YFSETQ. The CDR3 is CASSLVSGGSTDTQYF. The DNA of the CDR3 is TGCGCCAGCAGCTTGGTGAGCGGGGGGTCCACAGATACGCAGTATTTT. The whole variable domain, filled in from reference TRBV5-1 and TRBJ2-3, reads KAGVTQTPRYLIKTRGQQVTLSCSPISGHRSVSWYQQTPGQGLQFLFEYFSETQRNKGNFPGRFSGRQFSNSRSEMNVSTLELGDSALYLCASSLVSGGSTDTQYFGPGTRLTVL.

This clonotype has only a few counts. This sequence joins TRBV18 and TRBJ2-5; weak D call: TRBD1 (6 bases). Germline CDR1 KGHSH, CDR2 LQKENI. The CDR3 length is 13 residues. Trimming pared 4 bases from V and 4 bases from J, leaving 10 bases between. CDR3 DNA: TGTGCCAGCTCACGGGCCAGGGGAGAGACCCAGTACTTC. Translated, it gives CASSRARGETQYF. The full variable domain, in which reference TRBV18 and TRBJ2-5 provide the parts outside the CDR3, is NAGVMQNPRHLVRRRGQEARLRCSPMKGHSHVYWYRQLPEEGLKFMVYLQKENIIDESGMPKERFSAEFPKEGPSILRIQQVVRGDSAAYFCASSRARGETQYFGPGTRLLVL.

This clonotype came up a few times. Here the CDR3 DNA reads TGCAGTGCTTATACAGGGTACACTGAAGCTTTCTTT. Protein sequence: CSAYTGYTEAFF. This chain connects TRBV20-1 to TRBJ1-1; tentative D call: TRBD1 (6 bases). V was cut by 5 bases and J by 3 bases, with 10 bases left in between. The CDR3 totals 12 residues. Germline assignment: CDR1 DFQATT and CDR2 SNEGSKA (reference sequence).

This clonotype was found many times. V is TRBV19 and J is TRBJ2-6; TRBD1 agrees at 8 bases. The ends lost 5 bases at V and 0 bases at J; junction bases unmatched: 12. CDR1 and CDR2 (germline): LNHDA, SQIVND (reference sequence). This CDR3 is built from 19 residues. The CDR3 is CASSGLGRGLSSGANVLTF. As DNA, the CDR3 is TGTGCCAGTAGTGGGCTGGGCAGGGGGCTTTCCTCTGGGGCCAACGTCCTGACTTTC.

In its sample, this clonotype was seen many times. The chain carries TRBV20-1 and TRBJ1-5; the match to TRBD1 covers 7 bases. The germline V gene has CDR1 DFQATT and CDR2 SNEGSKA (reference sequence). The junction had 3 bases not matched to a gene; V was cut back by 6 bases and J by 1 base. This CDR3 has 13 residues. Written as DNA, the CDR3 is TGCAGTGCAGGGGGACAGAGCAATCAGCCCCAGCATTTT. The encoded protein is CSAGGQSNQPQHF.

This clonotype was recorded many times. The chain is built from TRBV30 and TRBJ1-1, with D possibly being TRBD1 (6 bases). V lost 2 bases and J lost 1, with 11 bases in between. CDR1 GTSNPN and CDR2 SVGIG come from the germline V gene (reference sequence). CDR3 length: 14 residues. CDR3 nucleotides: TGTGCCTGGAGTTCCCTGGGGGCGAACACTGAAGCTTTCTTT. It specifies CAWSSLGANTEAFF.